This T cell receptor beta chain stems from a study of blood T cell repertoires in COVID-19. Across the whole study: Specimens from acute and convalescent COVID-19 originated in the United States, Italy and Spain.

Original data processing: From reference gene primer amplification, estimates of nucleated cell counts were derived. TCRdb's table, derived via immunoSEQ multiplex PCR, lists solely in-frame clones and lacks some. D and trimming come from the DNA, and the V and J calls and clone size come from that table. The profile covers about 350,000 clones, with about 88% appearing a single time and about 6.7% taken by the ten largest. The CDR3 spans 16 residues. Per the germline V gene, CDR1 is SEHNR and CDR2 is FQNEAQ (reference sequence). Trimming took 1 base from V and 1 from J, leaving 12 bases between them.

Sequenced sample: peripheral blood. J is TRBJ2-3 and V is TRBV7-9; no clear D gene. The clonotype originates from a woman in her seventies with COVID-19, enrolled during active disease. The CDR3 loop is CASSLVVFGGTDTQYF. The CDR3 nucleotides read TGTGCCAGCAGCTTAGTCGTGTTCGGTGGCACAGATACGCAGTATTTT.